This T cell receptor (beta chain) was recorded in a study of CD8+ T cells in alopecia areata. General observations from the study: Uncertainty remains about how baseline CD8+ expansion links to response, with one nonresponder. Tofacitinib yielded significantly lower scalp clonality and fewer expanded CD8+ clones among the top 100.

As to this clone: Its antigen remains unknown.

Germline trimming cut 0 bases from V and 7 bases from J; bases unmatched to any gene: 9. Germline CDR1 and CDR2: SGHRS and YFSETQ. CDR3 length equals 15 residues. Reverse transcribed after extraction, RNA yielded cDNA as the sequencing template. Sequencing used immunoSEQ multiplex PCR; TCRdb keeps in-frame clones, though not all of them. The table has 150,000 to 200,000 clones, 60% seen once. This sample's treatment: oral pan-JAK inhibitor, 5-10 mg twice daily. T lymphocytes (CD4+ and CD8+) were sorted from PBMCs. This TCR was recovered from a human donor with alopecia areata. The sequences come from CD4+ T cells sorted from blood, collected at week 24, from a patient treated with tofacitinib. This chain links TRBV5-1 with TRBJ2-7; TRBD1 aligns across 8 bases. The CDR3 protein is CASSLGQGAPGEQYF. The CDR3 region has the DNA TGCGCCAGCAGCTTGGGTCAGGGGGCGCCCGGTGAGCAGTACTTC.